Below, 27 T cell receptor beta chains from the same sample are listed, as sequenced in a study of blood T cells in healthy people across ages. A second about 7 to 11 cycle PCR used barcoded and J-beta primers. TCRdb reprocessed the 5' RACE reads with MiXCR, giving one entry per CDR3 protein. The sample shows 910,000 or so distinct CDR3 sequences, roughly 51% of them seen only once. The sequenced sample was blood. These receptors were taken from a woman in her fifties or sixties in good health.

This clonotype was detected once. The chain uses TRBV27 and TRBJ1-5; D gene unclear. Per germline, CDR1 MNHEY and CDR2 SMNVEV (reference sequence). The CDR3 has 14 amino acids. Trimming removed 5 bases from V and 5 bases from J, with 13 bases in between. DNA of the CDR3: TGTGCCAGCAGTCCCGTGTACCAAGATCAGCCCCAGCATTTT. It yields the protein CASSPVYQDQPQHF.

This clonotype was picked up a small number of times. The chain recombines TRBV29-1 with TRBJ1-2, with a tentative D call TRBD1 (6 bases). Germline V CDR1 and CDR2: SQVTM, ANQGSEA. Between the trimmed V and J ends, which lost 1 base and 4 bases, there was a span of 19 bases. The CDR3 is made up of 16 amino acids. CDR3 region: CSVEVYRAPRTYGYTF. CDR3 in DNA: TGCAGCGTTGAAGTGTACAGGGCGCCCCGTACCTATGGCTACACCTTC.

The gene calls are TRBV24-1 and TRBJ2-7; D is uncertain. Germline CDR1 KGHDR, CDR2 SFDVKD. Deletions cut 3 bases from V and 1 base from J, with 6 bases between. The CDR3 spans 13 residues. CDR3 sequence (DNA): TGTGCCACCAGTGATCCACCTTCCTACGAGCAGTACTTC. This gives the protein CATSDPPSYEQYF.

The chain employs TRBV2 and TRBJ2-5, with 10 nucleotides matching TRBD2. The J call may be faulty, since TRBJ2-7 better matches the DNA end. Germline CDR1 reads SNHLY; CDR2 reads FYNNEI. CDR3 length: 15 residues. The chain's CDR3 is CASSGVAGGKFEQYF. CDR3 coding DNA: TGTGCCAGCAGTGGAGTAGCGGGAGGAAAATTCGAGCAGTACTTC.

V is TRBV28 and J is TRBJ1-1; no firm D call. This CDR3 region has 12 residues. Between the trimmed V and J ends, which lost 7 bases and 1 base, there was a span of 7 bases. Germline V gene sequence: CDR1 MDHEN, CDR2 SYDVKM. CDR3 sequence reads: CASTEGNTEAFF. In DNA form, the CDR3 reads TGTGCCAGCACGGAAGGGAACACTGAAGCTTTCTTT.

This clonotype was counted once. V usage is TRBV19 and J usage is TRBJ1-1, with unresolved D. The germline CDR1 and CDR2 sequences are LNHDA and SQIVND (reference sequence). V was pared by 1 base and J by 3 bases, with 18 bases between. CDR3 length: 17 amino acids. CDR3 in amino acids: CASSIGPTGVSYTEAFF. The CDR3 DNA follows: TGTGCCAGTAGTATAGGGCCCACCGGGGTCTCCTACACTGAAGCTTTCTTT.

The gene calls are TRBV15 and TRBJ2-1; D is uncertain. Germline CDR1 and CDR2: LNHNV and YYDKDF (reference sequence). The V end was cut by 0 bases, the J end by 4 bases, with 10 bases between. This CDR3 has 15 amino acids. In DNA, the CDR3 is TGTGCCACCAGCAGAGATCCCTATGGTTACAATGAGCAGTTCTTC. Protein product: CATSRDPYGYNEQFF. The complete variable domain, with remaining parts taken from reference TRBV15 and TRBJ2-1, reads DAMVIQNPRYQVTQFGKPVTLSCSQTLNHNVMYWYQQKSSQAPKLLFHYYDKDFNNEADTPDNFQSRRPNTSFCFLDIRSPGLGDTAMYLCATSRDPYGYNEQFFGPGTRLTVL.

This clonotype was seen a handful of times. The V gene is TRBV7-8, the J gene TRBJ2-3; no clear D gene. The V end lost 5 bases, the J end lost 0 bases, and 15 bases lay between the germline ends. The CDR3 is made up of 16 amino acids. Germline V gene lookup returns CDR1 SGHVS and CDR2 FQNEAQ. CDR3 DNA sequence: TGTGCCAGCAGCCGATCGCGGCCCCCTAGCACAGATACGCAGTATTTT. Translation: CASSRSRPPSTDTQYF.

The CDR3 DNA reads as TGTGCCACCAAACGGGACACGGCTCATCTCAAAAGCACAGATACGCAGTATTTT. This encodes CATKRDTAHLKSTDTQYF. This sequence joins TRBV6-1 and TRBJ2-3, with a tentative D call TRBD1 (6 bases). The length of the CDR3 is 18 residues. V gave up 10 bases and J gave up 0 bases, with 26 bases separating them. Germline lookup yields CDR1 MNHNS and CDR2 SASEGT.

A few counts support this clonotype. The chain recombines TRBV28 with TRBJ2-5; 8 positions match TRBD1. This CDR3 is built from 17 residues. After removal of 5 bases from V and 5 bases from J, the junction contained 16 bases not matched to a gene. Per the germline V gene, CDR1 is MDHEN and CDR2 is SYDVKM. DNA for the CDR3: TGTGCCAGCAGTAAAAGGACTTGGACAGGGTTAAATGAGACCCAGTACTTC. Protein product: CASSKRTWTGLNETQYF.

This chain's CDR3 is CASSSGLAGEREQFF. CDR3 in DNA: TGCGCCAGCAGCTCCGGACTAGCGGGAGAAAGGGAGCAGTTCTTC. This chain uses TRBV4-1 with TRBJ2-1, with 13 positions matching TRBD2. The germline gives CDR1 MGHRA, CDR2 YSYEKL. Germline trimming cut 5 bases from V and 10 bases from J; bases unmatched to any gene: 8. The CDR3 is made up of 15 amino acids.

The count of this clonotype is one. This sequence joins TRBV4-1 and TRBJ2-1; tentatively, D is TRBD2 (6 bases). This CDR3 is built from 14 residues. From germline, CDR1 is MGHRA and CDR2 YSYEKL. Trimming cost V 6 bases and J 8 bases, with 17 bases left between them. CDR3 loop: CASRHVSGFYEQFF. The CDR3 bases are TGCGCCAGCAGGCACGTAAGCGGGTTCTATGAGCAGTTCTTC.

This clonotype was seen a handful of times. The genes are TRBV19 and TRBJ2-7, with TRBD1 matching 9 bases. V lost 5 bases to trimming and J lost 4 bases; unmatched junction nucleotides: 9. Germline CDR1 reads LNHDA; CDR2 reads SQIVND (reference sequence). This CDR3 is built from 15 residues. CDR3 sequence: CASSPATGGFYEQYF. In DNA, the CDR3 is TGTGCCAGTAGTCCAGCCACAGGGGGCTTTTACGAGCAGTACTTC.

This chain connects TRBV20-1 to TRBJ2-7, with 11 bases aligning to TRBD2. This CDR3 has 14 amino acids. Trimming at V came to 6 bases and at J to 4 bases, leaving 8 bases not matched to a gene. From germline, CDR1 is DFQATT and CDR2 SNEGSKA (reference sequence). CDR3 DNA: TGCAGTGCCAGTCCCCTAGCGGGAGGTTACGAGCAGTACTTC. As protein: CSASPLAGGYEQYF.

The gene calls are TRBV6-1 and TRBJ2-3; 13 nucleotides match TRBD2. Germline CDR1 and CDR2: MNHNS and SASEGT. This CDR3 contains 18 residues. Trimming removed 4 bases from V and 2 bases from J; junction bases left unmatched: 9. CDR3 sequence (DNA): TGTGCCAGCAGTGCGGCCACCGGGACTAGCGGGAACACAGATACGCAGTATTTT. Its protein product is CASSAATGTSGNTDTQYF.

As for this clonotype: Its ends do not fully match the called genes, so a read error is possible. CDR3 sequence (DNA): TGTGCCAGCAGCCGAACAGGGACTAGCGAAGGGGATACGCAGTATTTT. The encoded protein is CASSRTGTSEGDTQYF. This sequence joins TRBV4-1 and TRBJ2-3; 10 bases are shared with TRBD2. Germline lookup yields CDR1 MGHRA and CDR2 YSYEKL. The CDR3 is 16 amino acids.

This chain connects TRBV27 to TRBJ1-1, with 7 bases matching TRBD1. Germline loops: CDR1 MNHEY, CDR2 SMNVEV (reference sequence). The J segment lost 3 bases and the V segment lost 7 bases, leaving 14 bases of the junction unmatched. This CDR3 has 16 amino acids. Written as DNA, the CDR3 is TGTGCCAGCAAAACGGGACAGATGGGCCGGTACACTGAAGCTTTCTTT. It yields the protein CASKTGQMGRYTEAFF.

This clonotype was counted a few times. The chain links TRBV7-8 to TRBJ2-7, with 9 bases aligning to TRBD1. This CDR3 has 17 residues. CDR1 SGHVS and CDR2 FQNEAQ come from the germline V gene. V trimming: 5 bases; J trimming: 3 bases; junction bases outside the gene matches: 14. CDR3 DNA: TGTGCCAGCAGCGTACTGTACCGGGACAGGGCTAACTACGAGCAGTACTTC. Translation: CASSVLYRDRANYEQYF.

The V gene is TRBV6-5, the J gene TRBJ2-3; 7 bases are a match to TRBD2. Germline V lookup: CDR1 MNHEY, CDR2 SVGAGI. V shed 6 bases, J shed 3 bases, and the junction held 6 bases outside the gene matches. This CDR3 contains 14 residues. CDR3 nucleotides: TGTGCCAGCAGGGGGGACTACATGACAGATACGCAGTATTTT. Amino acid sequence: CASRGDYMTDTQYF.

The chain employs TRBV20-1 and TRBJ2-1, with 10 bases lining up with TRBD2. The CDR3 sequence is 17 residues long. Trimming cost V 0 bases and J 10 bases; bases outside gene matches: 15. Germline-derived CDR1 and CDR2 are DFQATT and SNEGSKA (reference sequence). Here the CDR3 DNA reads TGCAGTGCTAGAGATCTCGGCACTAGCGGGATCGTCGCGGAGCAGTTCTTC. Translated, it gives CSARDLGTSGIVAEQFF.

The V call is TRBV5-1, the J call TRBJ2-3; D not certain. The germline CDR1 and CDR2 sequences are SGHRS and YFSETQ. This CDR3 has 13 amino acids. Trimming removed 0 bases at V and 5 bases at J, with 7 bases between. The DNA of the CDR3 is TGCGCCAGCAGCTTGGAGGGTGGAGATACGCAGTATTTT. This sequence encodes CASSLEGGDTQYF.

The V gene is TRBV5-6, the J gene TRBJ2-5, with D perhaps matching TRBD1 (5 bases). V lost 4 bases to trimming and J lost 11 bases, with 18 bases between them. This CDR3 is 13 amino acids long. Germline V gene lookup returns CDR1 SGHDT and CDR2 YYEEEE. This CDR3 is CASSRTQGYQQYF. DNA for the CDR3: TGTGCCAGCAGCCGAACTCAGGGTTATCAGCAGTACTTC.

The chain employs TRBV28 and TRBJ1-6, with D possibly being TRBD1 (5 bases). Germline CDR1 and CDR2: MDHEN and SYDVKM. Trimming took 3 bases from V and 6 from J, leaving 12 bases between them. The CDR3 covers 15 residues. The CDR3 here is CASSFPGAANSPLHF. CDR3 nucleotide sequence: TGTGCCAGCAGTTTCCCTGGGGCAGCTAATTCACCCCTCCACTTT.

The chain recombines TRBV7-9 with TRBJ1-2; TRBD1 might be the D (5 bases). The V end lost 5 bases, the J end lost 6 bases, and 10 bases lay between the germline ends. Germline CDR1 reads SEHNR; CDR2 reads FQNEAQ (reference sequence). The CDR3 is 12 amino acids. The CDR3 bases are TGTGCCAGCAGCAGAGGCAGGGATGGCTACACCTTC. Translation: CASSRGRDGYTF.

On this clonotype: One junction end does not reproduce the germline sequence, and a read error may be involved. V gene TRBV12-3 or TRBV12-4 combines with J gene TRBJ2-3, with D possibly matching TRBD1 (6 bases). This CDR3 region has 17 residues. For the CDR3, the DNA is TGTGCCAGCAGTTTCAGGGGAGTGGGTTCCCGGGCAGATACGCGGTATTTT. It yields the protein CASSFRGVGSRADTRYF.

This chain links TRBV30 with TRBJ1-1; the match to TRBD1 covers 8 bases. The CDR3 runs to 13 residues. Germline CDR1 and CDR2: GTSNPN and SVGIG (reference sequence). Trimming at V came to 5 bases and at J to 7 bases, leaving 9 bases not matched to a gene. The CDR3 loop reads CAWENQGAFEAFF. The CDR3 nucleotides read TGTGCCTGGGAGAACCAGGGGGCATTTGAAGCTTTCTTT.

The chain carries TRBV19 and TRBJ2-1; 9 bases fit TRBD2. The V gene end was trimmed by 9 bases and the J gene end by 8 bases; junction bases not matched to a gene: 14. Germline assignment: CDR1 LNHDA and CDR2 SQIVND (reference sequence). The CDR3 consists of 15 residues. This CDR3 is CASIPGTSLLDEQFF. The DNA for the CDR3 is TGTGCCAGCATCCCCGGGACTAGCCTTCTCGATGAGCAGTTCTTC. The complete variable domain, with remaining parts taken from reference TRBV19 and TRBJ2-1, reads DGGITQSPKYLFRKEGQNVTLSCEQNLNHDAMYWYRQDPGQGLRLIYYSQIVNDFQKGDIAEGYSVSREKKESFPLTVTSAQKNPTAFYLCASIPGTSLLDEQFFGPGTRLTVL.